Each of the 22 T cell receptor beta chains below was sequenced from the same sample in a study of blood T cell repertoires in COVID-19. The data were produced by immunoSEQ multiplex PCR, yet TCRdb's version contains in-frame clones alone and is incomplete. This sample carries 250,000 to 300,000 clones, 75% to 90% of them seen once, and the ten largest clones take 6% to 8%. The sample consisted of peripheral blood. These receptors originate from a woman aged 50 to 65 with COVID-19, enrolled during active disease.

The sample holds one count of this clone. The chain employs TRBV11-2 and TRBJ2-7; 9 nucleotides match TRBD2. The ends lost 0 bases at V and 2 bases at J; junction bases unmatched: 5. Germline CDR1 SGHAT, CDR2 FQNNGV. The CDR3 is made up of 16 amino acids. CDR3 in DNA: TGTGCCAGCAGCTTAGATACTAGCGGGTATCCCTACGAGCAGTACTTC. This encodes CASSLDTSGYPYEQYF.

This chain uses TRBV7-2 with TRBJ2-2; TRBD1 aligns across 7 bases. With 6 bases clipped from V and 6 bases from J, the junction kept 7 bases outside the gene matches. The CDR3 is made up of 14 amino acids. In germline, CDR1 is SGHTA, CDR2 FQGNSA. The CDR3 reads CASRRDRNPGELFF. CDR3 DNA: TGTGCCAGCAGACGGGACAGAAACCCCGGGGAGCTGTTTTTT.

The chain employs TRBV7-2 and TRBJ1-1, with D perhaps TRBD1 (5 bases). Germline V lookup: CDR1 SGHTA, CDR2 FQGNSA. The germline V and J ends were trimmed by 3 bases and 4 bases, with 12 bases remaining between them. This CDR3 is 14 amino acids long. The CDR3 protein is CASSFTGGITEAFF. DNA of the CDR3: TGTGCCAGCAGCTTTACAGGCGGGATCACTGAAGCTTTCTTT.

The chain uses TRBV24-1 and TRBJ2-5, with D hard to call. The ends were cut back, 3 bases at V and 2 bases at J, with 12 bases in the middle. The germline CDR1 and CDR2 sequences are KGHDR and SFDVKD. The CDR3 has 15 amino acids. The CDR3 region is CATSDNAAVQETQYF. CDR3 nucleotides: TGTGCCACCAGTGATAACGCGGCGGTGCAAGAGACCCAGTACTTC.

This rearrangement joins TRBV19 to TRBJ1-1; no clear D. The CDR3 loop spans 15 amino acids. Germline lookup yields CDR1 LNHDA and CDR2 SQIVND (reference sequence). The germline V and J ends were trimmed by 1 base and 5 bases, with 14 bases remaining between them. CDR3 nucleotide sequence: TGTGCCAGTAGTATAGCCCCCCTGGGCTCGACTGAAGCTTTCTTT. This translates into CASSIAPLGSTEAFF.

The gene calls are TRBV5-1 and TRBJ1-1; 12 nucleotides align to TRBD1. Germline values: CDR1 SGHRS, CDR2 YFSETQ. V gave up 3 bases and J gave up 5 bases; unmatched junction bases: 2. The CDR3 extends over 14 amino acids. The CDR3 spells CASSWGQGATEAFF. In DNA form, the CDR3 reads TGCGCCAGCAGCTGGGGACAGGGGGCAACTGAAGCTTTCTTT.

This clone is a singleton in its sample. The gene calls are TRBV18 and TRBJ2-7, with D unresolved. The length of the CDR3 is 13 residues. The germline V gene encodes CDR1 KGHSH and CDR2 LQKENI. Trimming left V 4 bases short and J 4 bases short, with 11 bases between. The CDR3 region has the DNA TGTGCCAGCTCACAAACTGCCCAATACGAGCAGTACTTC. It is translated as CASSQTAQYEQYF.

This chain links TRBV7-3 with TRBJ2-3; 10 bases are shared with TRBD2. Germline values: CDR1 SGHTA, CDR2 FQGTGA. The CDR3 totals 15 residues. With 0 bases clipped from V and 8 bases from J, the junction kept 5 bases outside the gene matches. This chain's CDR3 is CASSLTAGGSGTQYF. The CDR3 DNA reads TGTGCCAGCAGCTTAACAGCGGGAGGGTCTGGTACGCAGTATTTT. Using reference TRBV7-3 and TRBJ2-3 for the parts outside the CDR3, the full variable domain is GAGVSQTPSNKVTEKGKYVELRCDPISGHTALYWYRQSLGQGPEFLIYFQGTGAADDSGLPNDRFFAVRPEGSVSTLKIQRTERGDSAVYLCASSLTAGGSGTQYFGPGTRLTVL.

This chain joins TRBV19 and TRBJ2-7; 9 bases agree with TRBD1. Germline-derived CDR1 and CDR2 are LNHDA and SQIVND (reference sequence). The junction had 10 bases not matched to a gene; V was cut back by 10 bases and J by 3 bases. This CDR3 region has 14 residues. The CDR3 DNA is TGTGCCACAGTCCCCCGGGACAGGGTCTACGAGCAGTACTTC. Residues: CATVPRDRVYEQYF.

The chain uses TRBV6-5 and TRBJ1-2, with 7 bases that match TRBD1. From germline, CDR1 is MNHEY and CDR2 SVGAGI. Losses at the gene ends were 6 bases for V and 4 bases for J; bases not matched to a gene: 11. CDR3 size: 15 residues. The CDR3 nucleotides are TGTGCCAGCAGCCCCGGGACAGCCATCACCTATGGCTACACCTTC. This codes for CASSPGTAITYGYTF.

The CDR3 spells CASSRNLPTANYGYTF. Here the CDR3 DNA reads TGCGCCAGCAGCAGAAATTTGCCCACTGCAAACTATGGCTACACCTTC. This sequence joins TRBV5-1 and TRBJ1-2; no firm D call. There are 16 residues in the CDR3. The germline CDR1 and CDR2 sequences are SGHRS and YFSETQ. Trimming pared 4 bases from V and 2 bases from J, leaving 18 bases between.

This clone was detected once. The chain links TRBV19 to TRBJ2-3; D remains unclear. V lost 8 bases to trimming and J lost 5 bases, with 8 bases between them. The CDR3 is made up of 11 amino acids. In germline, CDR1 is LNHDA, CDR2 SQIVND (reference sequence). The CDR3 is CASSERDTQYF. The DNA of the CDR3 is TGTGCCAGTTCAGAGCGAGATACGCAGTATTTT.

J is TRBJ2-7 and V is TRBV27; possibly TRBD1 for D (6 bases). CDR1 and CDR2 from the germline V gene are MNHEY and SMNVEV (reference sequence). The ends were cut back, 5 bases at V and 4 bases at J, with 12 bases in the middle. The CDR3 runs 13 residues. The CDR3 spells CASSLGTHYEQYF. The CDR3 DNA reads TGTGCCAGCAGTCTCGGGACACATTACGAGCAGTACTTC.

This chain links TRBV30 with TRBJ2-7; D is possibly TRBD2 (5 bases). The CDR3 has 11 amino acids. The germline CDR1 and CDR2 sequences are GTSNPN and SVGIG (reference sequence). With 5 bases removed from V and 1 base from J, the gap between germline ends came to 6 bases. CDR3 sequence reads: CAWRGSYEQYF. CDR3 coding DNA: TGTGCCTGGCGGGGTTCCTACGAGCAGTACTTC.

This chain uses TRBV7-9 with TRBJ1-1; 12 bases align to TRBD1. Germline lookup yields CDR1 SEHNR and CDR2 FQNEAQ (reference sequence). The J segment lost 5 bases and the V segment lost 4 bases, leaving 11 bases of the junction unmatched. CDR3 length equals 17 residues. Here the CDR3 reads CASSSGTGTGGNTEAFF. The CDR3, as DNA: TGTGCCAGCAGCTCGGGGACGGGGACAGGGGGCAATACTGAAGCTTTCTTT.

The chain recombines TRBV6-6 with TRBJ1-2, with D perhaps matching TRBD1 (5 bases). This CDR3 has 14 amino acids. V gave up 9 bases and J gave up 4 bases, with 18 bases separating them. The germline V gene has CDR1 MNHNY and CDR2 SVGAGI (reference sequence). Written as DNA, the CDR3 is TGTGCCAGTCACGCGACAGAGACGGGCTATGGCTACACCTTC. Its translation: CASHATETGYGYTF.

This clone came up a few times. CDR3 sequence reads: CASSPTGVGYTF. The CDR3 bases are TGTGCCAGCTCACCGACAGGGGTTGGCTACACCTTC. The chain links TRBV18 to TRBJ1-2; 8 nucleotides align to TRBD1. Losses at the gene ends were 3 bases for V and 7 bases for J; bases not matched to a gene: 1. Germline loops: CDR1 KGHSH, CDR2 LQKENI. This CDR3 is built from 12 residues.

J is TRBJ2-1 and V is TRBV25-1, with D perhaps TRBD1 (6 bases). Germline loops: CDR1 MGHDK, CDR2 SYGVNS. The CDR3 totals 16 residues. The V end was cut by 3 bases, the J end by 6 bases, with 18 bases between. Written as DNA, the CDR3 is TGTGCCAGCAGTGATTCAGGACAGCGACGCAGCAATGAGCAGTTCTTC. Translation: CASSDSGQRRSNEQFF.

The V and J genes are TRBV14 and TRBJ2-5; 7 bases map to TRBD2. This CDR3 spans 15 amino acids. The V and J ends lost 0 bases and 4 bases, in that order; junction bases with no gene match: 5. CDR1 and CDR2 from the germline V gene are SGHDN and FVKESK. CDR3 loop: CASSQDRGSGETQYF. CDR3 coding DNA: TGTGCCAGCAGCCAAGACCGCGGGAGTGGAGAGACCCAGTACTTC.

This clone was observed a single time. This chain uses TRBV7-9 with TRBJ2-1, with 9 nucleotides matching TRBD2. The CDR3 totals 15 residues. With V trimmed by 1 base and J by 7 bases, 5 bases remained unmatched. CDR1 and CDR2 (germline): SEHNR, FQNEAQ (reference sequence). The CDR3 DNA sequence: TGTGCCAGCAGCTTAGTTAGCGGGAGCATTAATGAGCAGTTCTTC. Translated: CASSLVSGSINEQFF.

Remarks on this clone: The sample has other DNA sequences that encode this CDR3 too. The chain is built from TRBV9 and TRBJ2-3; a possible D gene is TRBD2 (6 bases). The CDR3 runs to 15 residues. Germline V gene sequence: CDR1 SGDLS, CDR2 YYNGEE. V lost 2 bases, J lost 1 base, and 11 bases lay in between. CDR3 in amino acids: CASSVAGTRTDTQYF. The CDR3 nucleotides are TGTGCCAGCAGCGTGGCCGGGACTCGCACAGATACGCAGTATTTT.

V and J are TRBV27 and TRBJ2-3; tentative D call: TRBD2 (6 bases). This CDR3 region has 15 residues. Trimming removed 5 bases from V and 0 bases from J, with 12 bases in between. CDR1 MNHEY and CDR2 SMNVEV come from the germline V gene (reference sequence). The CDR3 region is CASSPRDSSTDTQYF. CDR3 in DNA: TGTGCCAGCAGTCCAAGGGACTCTAGCACAGATACGCAGTATTTT.